Sequencing of this TCR beta chain was carried out in a study of cytomegalovirus exposure and HLA in healthy donors. On this clone: The antigen remains undetermined.

With 60 Vbeta and 13 Jbeta primers, the PCR was carried out. The assay was immunoSEQ multiplex PCR, and TCRdb's table has in-frame clones only and misses some. The data hold over 80,000 clones, with roughly four fifths observed a single time. Study results and limitations: Within a later analysis, the majority of CMV-associated TCR beta chains appeared HLA-restricted.

The sequencing sample was made of PBMCs. This clonotype was obtained from a man aged 30 to 39 in good health and CMV-seropositive.

The CDR3 DNA is TGCGCCAGCAGCTACACTAGCGGGAGCTCCTACAATGAGCAGTTCTTC. It codes for CASSYTSGSSYNEQFF. The V call is TRBV5-1, the J call TRBJ2-1; 11 bases fit TRBD2. The CDR3 has 16 amino acids. V lost 3 bases and J lost 0; bases outside the gene matches: 2. Germline V gene lookup returns CDR1 SGHRS and CDR2 YFSETQ.